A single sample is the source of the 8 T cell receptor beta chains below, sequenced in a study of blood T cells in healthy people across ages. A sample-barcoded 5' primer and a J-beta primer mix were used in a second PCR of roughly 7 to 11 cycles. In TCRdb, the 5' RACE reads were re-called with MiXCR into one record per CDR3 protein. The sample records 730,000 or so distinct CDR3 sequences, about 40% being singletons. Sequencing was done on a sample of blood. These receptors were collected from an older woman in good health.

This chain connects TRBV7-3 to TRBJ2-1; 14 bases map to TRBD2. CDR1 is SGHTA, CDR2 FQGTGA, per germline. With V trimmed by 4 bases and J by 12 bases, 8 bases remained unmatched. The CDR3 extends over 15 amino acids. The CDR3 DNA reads TGTGCCAGCAGCTCCGGGACTAGCGGGAGTCGTGGGCAGTTCTTC. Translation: CASSSGTSGSRGQFF.

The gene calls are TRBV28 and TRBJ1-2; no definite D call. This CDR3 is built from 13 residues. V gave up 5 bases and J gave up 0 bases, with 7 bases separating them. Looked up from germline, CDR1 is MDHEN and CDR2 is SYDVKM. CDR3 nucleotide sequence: TGTGCCAGCAGTGCGGGATCTAACTATGGCTACACCTTC. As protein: CASSAGSNYGYTF.

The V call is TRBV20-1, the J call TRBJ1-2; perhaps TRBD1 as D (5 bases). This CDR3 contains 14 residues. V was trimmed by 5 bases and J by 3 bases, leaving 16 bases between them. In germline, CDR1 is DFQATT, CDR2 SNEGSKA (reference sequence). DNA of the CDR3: TGCAGTGCTGCCAAGGGGAAGGGAGACTATGGCTACACCTTC. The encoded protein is CSAAKGKGDYGYTF.

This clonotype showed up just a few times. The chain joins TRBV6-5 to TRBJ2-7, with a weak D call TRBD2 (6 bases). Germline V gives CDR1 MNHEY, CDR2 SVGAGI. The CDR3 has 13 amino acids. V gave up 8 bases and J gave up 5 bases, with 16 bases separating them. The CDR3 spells CASRVSGSDEQYF. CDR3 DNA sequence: TGTGCCAGCCGCGTATCCGGGAGTGACGAGCAGTACTTC.

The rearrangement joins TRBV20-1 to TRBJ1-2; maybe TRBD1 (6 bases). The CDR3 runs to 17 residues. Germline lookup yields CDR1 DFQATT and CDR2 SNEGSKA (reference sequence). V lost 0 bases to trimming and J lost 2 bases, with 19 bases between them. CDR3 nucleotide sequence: TGCAGTGCTAGAGATCCGACAGGACGTAGGGGCAACTATGGCTACACCTTC. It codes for CSARDPTGRRGNYGYTF.

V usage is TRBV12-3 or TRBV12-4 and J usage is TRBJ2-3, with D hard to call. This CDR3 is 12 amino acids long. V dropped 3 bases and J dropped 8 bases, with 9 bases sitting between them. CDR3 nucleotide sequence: TGTGCCAGCAGTTTGATTGCCGGTACGCAGTATTTT. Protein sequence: CASSLIAGTQYF.

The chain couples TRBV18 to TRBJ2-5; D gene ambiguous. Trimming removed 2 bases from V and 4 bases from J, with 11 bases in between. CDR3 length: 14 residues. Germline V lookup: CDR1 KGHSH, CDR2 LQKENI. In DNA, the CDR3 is TGTGCCAGCTCACCAGAACGAGTGTCAGAGACCCAGTACTTC. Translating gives CASSPERVSETQYF.

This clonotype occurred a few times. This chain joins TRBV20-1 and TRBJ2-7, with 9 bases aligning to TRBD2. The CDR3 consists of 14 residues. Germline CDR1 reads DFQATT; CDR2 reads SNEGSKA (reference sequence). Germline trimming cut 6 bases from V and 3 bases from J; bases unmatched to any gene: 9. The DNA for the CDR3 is TGCAGTGCCCCCGTGGTTAGCGGGGGCTACGAGCAGTACTTC. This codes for CSAPVVSGGYEQYF.